This TCR beta chain emerged from a study of shared clonotypes between healthy human individuals. Across the study: In total, the donors were a couple of women and a few men aged 18 to 49. Whole-study results and caveats: Of the naive CD4 clonotypes, around 5.2% were shared across a handful of donors.

Naive CD8 populations comprised CD45RO-negative cells positively selected for CCR7, excluding terminally differentiated effector memory CD45RA+ cells. Free of recent acute infections or vaccinations, the donors were healthy HIV-negative adults. Concerning this clone: Its antigen is currently unknown.

Researchers divided each subset's genomic DNA evenly across several immunoSEQ plates. Libraries were prepared by immunoSEQ multiplex PCR; TCRdb keeps only in-frame clonotypes and omits some of them. Of about 820,000 clones listed, around 92% are singletons. This CDR3 comprises 15 residues. Germline V gene lookup returns CDR1 SGHRS and CDR2 YFSETQ. J lost 5 bases, V lost 0 bases, and 1 base had no gene match. Sequenced input: naive CD8+ T cells sorted from blood. The origin of this receptor is a man aged 30-40 years in good health. The J gene is TRBJ2-5, the V gene TRBV5-1; TRBD2 matches at 13 bases. The CDR3 loop is CASSLELAGGETQYF. The CDR3, as DNA: TGCGCCAGCAGCTTGGAACTAGCGGGAGGGGAGACCCAGTACTTC.